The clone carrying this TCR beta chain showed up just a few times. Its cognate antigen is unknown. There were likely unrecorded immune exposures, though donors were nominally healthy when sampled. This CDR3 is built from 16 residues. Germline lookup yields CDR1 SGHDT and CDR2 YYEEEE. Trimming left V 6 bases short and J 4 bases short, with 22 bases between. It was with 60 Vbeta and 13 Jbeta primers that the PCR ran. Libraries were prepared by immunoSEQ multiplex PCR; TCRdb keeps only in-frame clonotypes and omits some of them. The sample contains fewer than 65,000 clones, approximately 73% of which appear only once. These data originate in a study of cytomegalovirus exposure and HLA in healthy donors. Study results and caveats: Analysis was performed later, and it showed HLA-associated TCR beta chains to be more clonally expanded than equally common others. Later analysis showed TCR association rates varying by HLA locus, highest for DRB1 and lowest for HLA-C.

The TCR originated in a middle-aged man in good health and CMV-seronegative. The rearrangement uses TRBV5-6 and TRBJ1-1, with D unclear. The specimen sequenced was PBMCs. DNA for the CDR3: TGTGCCAGCACCACCCGTCGTCCGGTCTTGGTCACTGAAGCTTTCTTT. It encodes CASTTRRPVLVTEAFF.